One and the same sample provided the 16 T cell receptor beta chains below, sequenced in a study of graft-versus-host responses after intestinal transplantation. The protocol was immunoSEQ multiplex PCR, while the TCRdb copy is restricted to in-frame clones and leaves out a portion. The table has roughly 69,000 clones, 90% to 95% seen once. Antigens for these TCRs are unknown. The material sequenced was unstimulated CD8+ T cells sorted from spleen or lymph node cells, taken before transplant. The origin of the receptors is a human donor who was the organ donor for an intestinal transplant.

In regard to this clone: Within the sample, other DNA sequences also encode this same CDR3. The rearrangement joins TRBV30 to TRBJ1-2, with D maybe TRBD1 (5 bases). V lost 0 bases to trimming and J lost 4 bases, with 9 bases between them. Per germline, CDR1 GTSNPN and CDR2 SVGIG (reference sequence). The CDR3 runs to 13 residues. CDR3 DNA: TGTGCCTGGAGTGTAGGGCAGGGCTATGGCTACACCTTC. Its translation: CAWSVGQGYGYTF.

The rearrangement joins TRBV28 to TRBJ2-5, with 12 positions matching TRBD2. The DNA end is a closer match to TRBJ2-7, so the J assignment may be wrong. This CDR3 is 15 amino acids long. Germline V gives CDR1 MDHEN, CDR2 SYDVKM. The CDR3 region is CASSFTSGRCYEQYF. The CDR3 DNA reads as TGTGCCAGCAGTTTCACTAGCGGGAGGTGCTACGAGCAGTACTTC.

In nucleotides, the CDR3 is TGCGCCAGCGTTGAAGGACTAGCGGGAGTTGACAATGAGCAGTTCTTC. This translates into CASVEGLAGVDNEQFF. The chain couples TRBV5-1 to TRBJ2-1; 13 bases fit TRBD2. Per germline, CDR1 SGHRS and CDR2 YFSETQ. This CDR3 is 16 amino acids long. The V and J ends lost 7 bases and 5 bases, in that order; junction bases with no gene match: 9.

V usage is TRBV11-2 and J usage is TRBJ2-1; unclear D gene. The CDR3 has 15 amino acids. Germline V gene data show CDR1 as SGHAT and CDR2 as FQNNGV. V was cut by 2 bases and J by 6 bases, with 14 bases left in between. CDR3 protein: CASSLSRGSGNEQFF. The CDR3 nucleotides read TGTGCCAGCAGCTTAAGCCGTGGTTCAGGCAATGAGCAGTTCTTC.

The chain links TRBV4-3 to TRBJ2-7, with D possibly being TRBD2 (5 bases). Germline CDR1 and CDR2: LGHNA and YSLEER. CDR3 size: 15 residues. Trimming took 1 base from V and 0 from J, leaving 10 bases between them. For the CDR3, the DNA is TGCGCCAGCAGCCAAGGCACGGGGAACTCCTACGAGCAGTACTTC. Translated, it gives CASSQGTGNSYEQYF.

The rearrangement uses TRBV27 and TRBJ2-1, with unresolved D. Trimming shortened V by 5 bases and J by 6 bases, and 11 bases separated the two germline ends. This CDR3 contains 13 residues. Germline values: CDR1 MNHEY, CDR2 SMNVEV (reference sequence). The CDR3 sequence: CASSQKITNEQFF. The CDR3 DNA reads as TGTGCCAGCAGTCAGAAAATCACCAATGAGCAGTTCTTC.

This chain links TRBV9 with TRBJ2-1; TRBD2 agrees at 9 bases. The CDR3 has 15 amino acids. CDR1 SGDLS and CDR2 YYNGEE come from the germline V gene. J gave up 8 bases and V 0 bases, and 6 bases lay outside the gene matches. The CDR3 DNA reads TGTGCCAGCAGCGTAGTGGCGGGAGGGCCCTATGAGCAGTTCTTC. The encoded protein is CASSVVAGGPYEQFF.

The gene calls are TRBV29-1 and TRBJ2-5; 9 nucleotides match TRBD1. The J call is doubtful: the DNA matches TRBJ2-7 better. Germline V CDR1 and CDR2: SQVTM, ANQGSEA. This CDR3 is built from 14 residues. DNA of the CDR3: TGCAGCGTCTCTGGACAGGGGAATTACTACGAGCAGTACTTC. This gives the protein CSVSGQGNYYEQYF.

Comment on this clone: The sample carries other DNA sequences with the same CDR3. This CDR3 reads CASSLGDEGQETQYF. CDR3 in DNA: TGTGCCAGCAGTTTAGGGGATGAGGGCCAGGAGACCCAGTACTTC. The rearrangement uses TRBV28 and TRBJ2-5, with D perhaps matching TRBD2 (5 bases). Trimming stripped 2 bases from V and 5 bases from J, with 15 bases between. Germline CDR1 and CDR2: MDHEN and SYDVKM. This CDR3 comprises 15 residues.

A single count supports this clone. The V gene is TRBV28, the J gene TRBJ2-1; TRBD2 agrees at 10 bases. CDR1 and CDR2 from the germline V gene are MDHEN and SYDVKM. The CDR3 length is 20 residues. Trimming removed 5 bases from V and 7 bases from J; junction bases left unmatched: 23. The CDR3 DNA follows: TGTGCCAGCAGTCGTTCCGGGACTAGCGTTATGCAAGAGCTTATAAATGAGCAGTTCTTC. Its translation is CASSRSGTSVMQELINEQFF.

The V and J genes are TRBV6-6 and TRBJ2-5, with D perhaps matching TRBD1 (6 bases). The CDR3 totals 16 residues. V was clipped by 0 bases and J by 1 base, with 12 bases between them. Germline CDR1 is MNHNY and CDR2 is SVGAGI (reference sequence). CDR3 coding DNA: TGTGCCAGCAGTTACTCGACGGGACACCTCCAAGAGACCCAGTACTTC. Protein sequence: CASSYSTGHLQETQYF.

The CDR3, as DNA: TGCGCCAGCAGCCCCCGAGCGGGAGGAGGCACAGATACGCAGTATTTT. Translation gives CASSPRAGGGTDTQYF. The rearrangement links TRBV5-1 to TRBJ2-3, with 9 bases fitting TRBD2. V trimming: 4 bases; J trimming: 1 base; junction bases outside the gene matches: 7. In germline, CDR1 is SGHRS, CDR2 YFSETQ. The CDR3 sequence is 16 residues long. Full variable domain (outside the CDR3, taken from reference TRBV5-1 and TRBJ2-3): KAGVTQTPRYLIKTRGQQVTLSCSPISGHRSVSWYQQTPGQGLQFLFEYFSETQRNKGNFPGRFSGRQFSNSRSEMNVSTLELGDSALYLCASSPRAGGGTDTQYFGPGTRLTVL.

Regarding this clone: The identical CDR3 is also encoded by other nucleotide sequences in the sample. The genes are TRBV28 and TRBJ2-7; D possibly corresponds to TRBD1 (6 bases). V was shortened by 5 bases and J by 0 bases, with 8 bases between the two germline ends. Germline V lookup: CDR1 MDHEN, CDR2 SYDVKM. The CDR3 is 13 amino acids. In DNA, the CDR3 is TGTGCCAGCAGTCTGGACAGCTCCTACGAGCAGTACTTC. As protein: CASSLDSSYEQYF.

The chain links TRBV7-4 to TRBJ1-5, with D unclear. The CDR3 spans 16 residues. Germline CDR1 reads SGHVT; CDR2 reads SQSDAQ. Trimming took 5 bases from V and 0 from J, leaving 14 bases between them. The DNA of the CDR3 is TGTGCCAGCAGCCCCGCAGTACCATATAGCAATCAGCCCCAGCATTTT. Translated: CASSPAVPYSNQPQHF.

There are a few counts of this clone. J is TRBJ2-7 and V is TRBV6-5; 11 nucleotides align to TRBD1. V lost 0 bases and J lost 4; bases outside the gene matches: 2. CDR1 is MNHEY and CDR2 is SVGAGI in the germline V gene. The CDR3 covers 15 residues. CDR3 sequence (DNA): TGTGCCAGCAGTTACTCGGGGACAGGGGGGTACGAGCAGTACTTC. Amino acids: CASSYSGTGGYEQYF.

The chain has TRBV19 and TRBJ1-5; 7 nucleotides line up with TRBD1. Germline V gene data show CDR1 as LNHDA and CDR2 as SQIVND (reference sequence). The CDR3 is 15 residues long. V lost 7 bases, J lost 6 bases, and 12 bases stayed unmatched. This CDR3 reads CASTMGSRGSQPQHF. CDR3 nucleotide sequence: TGTGCCAGTACCATGGGGAGCAGGGGGAGTCAGCCCCAGCATTTT.